The 2 T cell receptor beta chains below were found in one sample sequenced in a study of control samples from healthy donors and cancer patients. The method was immunoSEQ multiplex PCR; TCRdb's version includes in-frame clones alone and lacks a portion of them. Counted here are fewer than 25,000 clones, roughly 80% occurring once; the ten biggest clones make up more than 25%. The sample was PBMCs. These receptors originate from an elderly man with head and neck cancer.

The V call is TRBV11-2, the J call TRBJ2-5; D is possibly TRBD1 (6 bases). This CDR3 spans 16 amino acids. Germline assignment: CDR1 SGHAT and CDR2 FQNNGV. Trimming took off 1 base at V and 5 bases at J, with 17 bases between the two ends. In DNA form, the CDR3 reads TGTGCCAGCAGCTTAGTGTCTCAGGGGCTTGGGGAGACCCAGTACTTC. Translation: CASSLVSQGLGETQYF.

The chain recombines TRBV18 with TRBJ2-1; D is perhaps TRBD1 or TRBD2 (5 bases each). Germline V gene sequence: CDR1 KGHSH, CDR2 LQKENI. The CDR3 totals 15 residues. Trimming left V 3 bases short and J 5 bases short, with 14 bases between. The CDR3 nucleotides read TGTGCCAGCTCACCGCCTTACGGGACCAACAATGAGCAGTTCTTC. This translates into CASSPPYGTNNEQFF.